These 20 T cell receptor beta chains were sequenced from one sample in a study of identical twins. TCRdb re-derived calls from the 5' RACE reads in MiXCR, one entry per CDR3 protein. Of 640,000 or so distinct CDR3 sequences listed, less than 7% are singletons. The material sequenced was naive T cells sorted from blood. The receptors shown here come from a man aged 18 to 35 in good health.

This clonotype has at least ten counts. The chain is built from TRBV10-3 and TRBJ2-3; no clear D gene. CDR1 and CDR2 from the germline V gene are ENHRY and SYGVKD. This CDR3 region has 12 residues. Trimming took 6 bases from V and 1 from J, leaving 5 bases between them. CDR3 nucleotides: TGTGCCATCAGCAAGGGCACAGATACGCAGTATTTT. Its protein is CAISKGTDTQYF.

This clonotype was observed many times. The chain's CDR3 is CASSSAGYEQYV. The CDR3 nucleotides are TGTGCCAGCAGCTCGGCGGGGTACGAGCAGTACGTC. V is TRBV5-5 and J is TRBJ2-7; perhaps TRBD2 as D (6 bases). The CDR3 runs 12 residues. CDR1 is SGHKS, CDR2 YYEKEE, per germline (reference sequence). Trimming removed 3 bases at V and 4 bases at J, with 8 bases between.

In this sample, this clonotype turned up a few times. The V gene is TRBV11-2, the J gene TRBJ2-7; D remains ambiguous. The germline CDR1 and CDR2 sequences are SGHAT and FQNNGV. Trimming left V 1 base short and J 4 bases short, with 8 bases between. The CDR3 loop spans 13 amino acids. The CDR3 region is CASSLVSGYEQYV. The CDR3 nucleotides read TGTGCCAGCAGCTTAGTATCTGGATACGAGCAGTACGTC.

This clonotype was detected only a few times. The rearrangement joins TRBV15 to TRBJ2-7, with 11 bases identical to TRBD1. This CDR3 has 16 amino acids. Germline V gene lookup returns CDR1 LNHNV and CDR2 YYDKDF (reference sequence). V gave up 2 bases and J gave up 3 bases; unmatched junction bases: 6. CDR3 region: CATSRHGGQGVYEQYV. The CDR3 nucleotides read TGTGCCACCAGCAGACATGGGGGACAGGGGGTCTACGAGCAGTACGTC.

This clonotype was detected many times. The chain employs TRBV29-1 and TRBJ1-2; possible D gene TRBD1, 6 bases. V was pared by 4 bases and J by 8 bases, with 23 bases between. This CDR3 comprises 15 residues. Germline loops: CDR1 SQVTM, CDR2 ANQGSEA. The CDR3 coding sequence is TGCAGCGTTGGGATTAGACAGGCTGCCGGTCCCGGCTACACCTTC. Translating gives CSVGIRQAAGPGYTF.

CDR3 region: CASSFGQGASGTGELFF. For the CDR3, the DNA is TGCGCCAGCAGCTTTGGTCAGGGGGCGAGCGGGACCGGGGAGCTGTTTTTT. The gene calls are TRBV5-1 and TRBJ2-2; 8 bases match TRBD1. CDR3 length: 17 amino acids. Germline V CDR1 and CDR2: SGHRS, YFSETQ. The J segment lost 5 bases and the V segment lost 2 bases, leaving 11 bases of the junction unmatched.

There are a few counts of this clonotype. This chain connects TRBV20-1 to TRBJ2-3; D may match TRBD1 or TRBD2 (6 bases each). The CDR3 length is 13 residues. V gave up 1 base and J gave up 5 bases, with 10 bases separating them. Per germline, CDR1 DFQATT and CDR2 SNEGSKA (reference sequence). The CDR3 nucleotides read TGCAGTGCTAGAGCGGGGGCGGAAGATACGCAGTATTTT. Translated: CSARAGAEDTQYF.

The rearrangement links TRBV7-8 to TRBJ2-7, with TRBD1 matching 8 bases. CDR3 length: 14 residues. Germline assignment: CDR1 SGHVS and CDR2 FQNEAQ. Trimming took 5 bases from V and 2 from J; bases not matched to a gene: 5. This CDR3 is CASSKDRATYEQYV. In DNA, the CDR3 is TGTGCCAGCAGCAAGGACAGGGCCACCTACGAGCAGTACGTC.

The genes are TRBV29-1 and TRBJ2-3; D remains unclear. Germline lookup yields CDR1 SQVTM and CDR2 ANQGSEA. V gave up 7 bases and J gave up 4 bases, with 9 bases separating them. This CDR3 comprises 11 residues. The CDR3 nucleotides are TGCAGCGCTGTTTTTGCAGATACGCAGTATTTT. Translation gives CSAVFADTQYF.

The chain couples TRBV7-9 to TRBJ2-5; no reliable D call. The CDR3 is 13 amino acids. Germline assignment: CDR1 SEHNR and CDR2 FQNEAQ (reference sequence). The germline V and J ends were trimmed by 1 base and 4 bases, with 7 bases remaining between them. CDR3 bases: TGTGCCAGCAGCTTAGGTTTTAGAGAGACCCAGTACTTC. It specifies CASSLGFRETQYF.

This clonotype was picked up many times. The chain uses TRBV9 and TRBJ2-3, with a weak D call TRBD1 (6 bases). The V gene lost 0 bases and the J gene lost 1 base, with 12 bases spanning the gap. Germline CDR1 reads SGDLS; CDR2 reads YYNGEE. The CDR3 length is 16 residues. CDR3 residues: CASSVGPGAGTDTQYF. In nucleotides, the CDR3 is TGTGCCAGCAGCGTAGGCCCAGGGGCGGGCACAGATACGCAGTATTTT.

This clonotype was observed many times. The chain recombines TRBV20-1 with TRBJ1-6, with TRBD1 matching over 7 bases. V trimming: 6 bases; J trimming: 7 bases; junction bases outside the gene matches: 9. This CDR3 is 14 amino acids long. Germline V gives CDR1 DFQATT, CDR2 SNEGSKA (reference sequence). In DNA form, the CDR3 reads TGCAGTGCCAGAAGGGACAGTGACAATTCACCCCTCCACTTT. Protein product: CSARRDSDNSPLHF.

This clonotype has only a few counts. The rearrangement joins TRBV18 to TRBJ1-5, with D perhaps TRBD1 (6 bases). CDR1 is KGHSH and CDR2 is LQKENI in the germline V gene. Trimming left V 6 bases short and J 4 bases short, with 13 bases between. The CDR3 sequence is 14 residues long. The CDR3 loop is CASSGTSGNQPQHF. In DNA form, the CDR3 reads TGTGCCAGCTCCGGGACATCTGGGAATCAGCCCCAGCATTTT.

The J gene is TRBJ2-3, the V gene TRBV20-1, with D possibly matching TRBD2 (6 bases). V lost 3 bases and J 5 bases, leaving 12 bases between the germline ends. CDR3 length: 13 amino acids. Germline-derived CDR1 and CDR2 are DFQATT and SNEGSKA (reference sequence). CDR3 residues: CSARSGGVDTQYF. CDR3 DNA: TGCAGTGCTAGGTCAGGAGGGGTAGATACGCAGTATTTT.

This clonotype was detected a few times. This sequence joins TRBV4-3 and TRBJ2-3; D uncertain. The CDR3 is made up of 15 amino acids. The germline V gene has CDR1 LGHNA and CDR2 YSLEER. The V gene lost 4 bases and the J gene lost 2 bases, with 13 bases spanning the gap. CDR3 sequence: CASSRSYELTDTQYF. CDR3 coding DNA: TGCGCCAGCAGCCGGTCCTACGAGCTCACAGATACGCAGTATTTT.

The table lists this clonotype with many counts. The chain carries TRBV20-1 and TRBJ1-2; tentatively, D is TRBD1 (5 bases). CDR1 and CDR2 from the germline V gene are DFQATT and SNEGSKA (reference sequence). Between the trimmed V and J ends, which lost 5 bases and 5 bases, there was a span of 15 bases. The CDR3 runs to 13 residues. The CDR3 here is CSAGGMGGYGYTF. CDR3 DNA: TGCAGTGCTGGCGGGATGGGGGGATATGGCTACACCTTC.

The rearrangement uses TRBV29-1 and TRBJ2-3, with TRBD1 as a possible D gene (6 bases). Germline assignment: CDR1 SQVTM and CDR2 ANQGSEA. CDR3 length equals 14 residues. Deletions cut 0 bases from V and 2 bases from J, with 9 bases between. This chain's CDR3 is CSVEDQGHTDTQYF. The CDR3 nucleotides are TGCAGCGTTGAAGATCAGGGGCACACAGATACGCAGTATTTT.

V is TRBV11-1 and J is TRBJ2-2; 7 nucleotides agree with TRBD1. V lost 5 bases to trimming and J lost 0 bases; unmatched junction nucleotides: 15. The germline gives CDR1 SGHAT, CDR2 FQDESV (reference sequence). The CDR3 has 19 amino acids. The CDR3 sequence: CASSLGGGHLDSNTGELFF. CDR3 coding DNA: TGTGCCAGCAGCCTAGGGGGCGGTCACTTGGACTCGAACACCGGGGAGCTGTTTTTT.

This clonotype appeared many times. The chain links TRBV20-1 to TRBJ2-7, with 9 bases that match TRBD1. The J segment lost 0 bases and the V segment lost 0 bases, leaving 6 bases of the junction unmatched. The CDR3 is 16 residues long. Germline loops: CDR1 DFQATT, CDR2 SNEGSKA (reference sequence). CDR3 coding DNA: TGCAGTGCTAGAGATCGGGGGACAGGGCGCTCCTACGAGCAGTACTTC. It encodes CSARDRGTGRSYEQYF.

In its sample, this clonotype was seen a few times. CDR3 nucleotide sequence: TGTGCCAGCAGTCCCCCAGAAGGGGGGCTTCGGGGGGAGCTGTTTTTT. It translates to CASSPPEGGLRGELFF. This chain joins TRBV27 and TRBJ2-2; either TRBD1 or TRBD2 may fit D (6 bases each). This CDR3 comprises 16 residues. From germline, CDR1 is MNHEY and CDR2 SMNVEV (reference sequence). V was shortened by 5 bases and J by 8 bases, with 21 bases between the two germline ends.